The present T cell receptor (beta chain) was sequenced within a study of blood T cells in healthy people across ages. The study, taken as a whole, reports: When one million T cells were used, diversity estimates were thought to be underestimates. Higher naive T cell percentage went strongly together with higher TCR beta diversity. A greater number of naive CD4+ cells and higher diversity distinguished long-lived donors from aged donors. Leaving the PBMCs unsorted stopped any conclusive comparison of naive versus antigen-experienced cells.

The authors ran a second PCR of about 7 to 11 cycles using a sample-barcoded 5' primer and a J-beta primer mix. Via MiXCR, TCRdb re-called the 5' RACE reads, giving one row per CDR3 protein. The sample consists of around 670,000 distinct CDR3 sequences, about 28% of them appearing once. The CDR3 is 17 residues long. V lost 0 bases, J lost 1 base, and 17 bases lay in between. The germline V gene has CDR1 SGDLS and CDR2 YYNGEE. This clonotype was detected ten times or more. What it recognizes is unknown. The chain uses TRBV9 and TRBJ2-7, with D perhaps TRBD1 (5 bases). This TCR was recovered from a woman over 75 in good health. Specimen: blood. Here the CDR3 reads CASSVGLRNRRSYEQYF. In DNA, the CDR3 is TGTGCCAGCAGCGTAGGATTGCGGAACAGGCGATCCTACGAGCAGTACTTC.